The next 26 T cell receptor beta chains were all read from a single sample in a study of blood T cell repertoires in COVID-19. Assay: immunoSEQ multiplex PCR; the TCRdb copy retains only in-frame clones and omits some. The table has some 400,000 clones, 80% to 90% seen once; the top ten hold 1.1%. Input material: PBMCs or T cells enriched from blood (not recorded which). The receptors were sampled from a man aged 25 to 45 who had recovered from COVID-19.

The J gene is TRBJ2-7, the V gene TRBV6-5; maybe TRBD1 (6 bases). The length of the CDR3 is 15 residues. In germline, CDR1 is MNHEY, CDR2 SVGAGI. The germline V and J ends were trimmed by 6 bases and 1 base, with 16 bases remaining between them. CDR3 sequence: CASSSKGQPSYEQYF. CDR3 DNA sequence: TGTGCCAGCAGCTCCAAAGGACAGCCTTCCTACGAGCAGTACTTC.

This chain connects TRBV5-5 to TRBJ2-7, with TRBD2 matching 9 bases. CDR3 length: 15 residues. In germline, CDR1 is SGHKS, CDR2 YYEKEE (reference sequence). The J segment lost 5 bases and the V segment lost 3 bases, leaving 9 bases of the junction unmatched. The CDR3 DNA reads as TGTGCCAGCAGCTCCTCCTTTATAGCGGGAGACGAGCAGTACTTC. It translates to CASSSSFIAGDEQYF.

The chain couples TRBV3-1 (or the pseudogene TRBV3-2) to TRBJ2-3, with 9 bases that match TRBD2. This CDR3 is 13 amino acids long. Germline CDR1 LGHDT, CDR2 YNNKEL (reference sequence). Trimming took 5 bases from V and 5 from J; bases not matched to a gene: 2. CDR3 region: CASSGRGGDTQYF. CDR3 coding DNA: TGTGCCAGCAGCGGGCGGGGGGGAGATACGCAGTATTTT.

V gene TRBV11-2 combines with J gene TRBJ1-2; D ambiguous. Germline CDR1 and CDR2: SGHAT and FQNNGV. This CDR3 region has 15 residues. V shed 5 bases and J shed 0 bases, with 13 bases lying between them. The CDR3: CASSHTTGPNYGYTF. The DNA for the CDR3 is TGTGCCAGCAGCCATACGACGGGTCCTAACTATGGCTACACCTTC.

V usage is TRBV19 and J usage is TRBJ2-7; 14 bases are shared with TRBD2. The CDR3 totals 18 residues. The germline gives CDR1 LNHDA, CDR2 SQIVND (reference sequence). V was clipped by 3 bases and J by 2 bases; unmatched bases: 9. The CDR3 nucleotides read TGTGCCAGTAGTATCAGTGGGACTAGCGGGAGTTCGACCTACGAGCAGTACTTC. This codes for CASSISGTSGSSTYEQYF.

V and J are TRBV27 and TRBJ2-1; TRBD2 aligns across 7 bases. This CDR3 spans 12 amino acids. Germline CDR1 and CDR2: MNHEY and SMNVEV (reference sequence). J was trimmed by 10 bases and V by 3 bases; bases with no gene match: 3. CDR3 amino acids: CASSLGGTEQFF. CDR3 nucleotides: TGTGCCAGCAGTTTGGGGGGGACCGAGCAGTTCTTC.

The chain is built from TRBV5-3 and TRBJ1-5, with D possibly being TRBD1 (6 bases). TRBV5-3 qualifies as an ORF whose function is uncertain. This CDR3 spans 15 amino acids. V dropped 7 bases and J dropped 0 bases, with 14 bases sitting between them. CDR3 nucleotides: TGTGCCAGAGCAGACAGGACCCTTAGCAATCAGCCCCAGCATTTT. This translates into CARADRTLSNQPQHF.

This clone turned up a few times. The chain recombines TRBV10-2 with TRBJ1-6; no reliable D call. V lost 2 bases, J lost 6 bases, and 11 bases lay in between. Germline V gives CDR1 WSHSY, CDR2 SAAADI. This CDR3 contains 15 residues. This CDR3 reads CASSEGAGFNSPLHF. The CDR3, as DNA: TGCGCCAGCAGTGAGGGTGCAGGATTTAATTCACCCCTCCACTTT.

The CDR3 here is CASSPRTSGRLEQYF. The CDR3 DNA is TGTGCCAGTAGTCCCAGGACTAGCGGGAGACTCGAGCAGTACTTC. The chain has TRBV19 and TRBJ2-7; 13 nucleotides agree with TRBD2. Germline CDR1 LNHDA, CDR2 SQIVND (reference sequence). The junction had 7 bases not matched to a gene; V was cut back by 5 bases and J by 6 bases. The CDR3 consists of 15 residues. Variable domain in full (rest from reference TRBV19 and TRBJ2-7): DGGITQSPKYLFRKEGQNVTLSCEQNLNHDAMYWYRQDPGQGLRLIYYSQIVNDFQKGDIAEGYSVSREKKESFPLTVTSAQKNPTAFYLCASSPRTSGRLEQYFGPGTRLTVT.

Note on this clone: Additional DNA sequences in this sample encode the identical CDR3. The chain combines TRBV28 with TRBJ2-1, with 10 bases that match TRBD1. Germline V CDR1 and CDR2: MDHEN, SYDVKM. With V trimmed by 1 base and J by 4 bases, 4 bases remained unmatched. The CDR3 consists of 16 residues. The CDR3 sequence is CASSLSGQGSYNEQFF. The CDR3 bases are TGTGCCAGCAGTTTATCGGGACAGGGGTCTTACAATGAGCAGTTCTTC.

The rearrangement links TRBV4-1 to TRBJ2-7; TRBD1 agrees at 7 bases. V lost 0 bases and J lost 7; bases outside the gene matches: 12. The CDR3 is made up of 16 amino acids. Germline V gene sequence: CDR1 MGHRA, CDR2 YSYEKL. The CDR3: CASSQDMAGGVGEQYF. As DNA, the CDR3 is TGCGCCAGCAGCCAAGATATGGCAGGGGGAGTAGGTGAGCAGTACTTC.

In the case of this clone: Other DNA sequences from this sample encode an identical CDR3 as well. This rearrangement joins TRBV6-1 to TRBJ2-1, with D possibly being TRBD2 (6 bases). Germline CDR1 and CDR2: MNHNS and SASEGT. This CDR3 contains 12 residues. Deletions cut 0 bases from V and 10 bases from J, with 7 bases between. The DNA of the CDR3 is TGTGCCAGCAGTGAAGCGCGGGGCGAGCAGTTCTTC. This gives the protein CASSEARGEQFF.

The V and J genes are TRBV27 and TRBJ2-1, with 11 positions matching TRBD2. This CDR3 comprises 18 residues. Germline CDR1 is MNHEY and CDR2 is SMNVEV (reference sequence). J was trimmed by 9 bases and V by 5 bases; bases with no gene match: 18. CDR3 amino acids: CASSLLAGGGFSGTEQFF. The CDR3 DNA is TGTGCCAGCAGTCTTCTAGCGGGAGGTGGGTTTTCAGGAACTGAGCAGTTCTTC.

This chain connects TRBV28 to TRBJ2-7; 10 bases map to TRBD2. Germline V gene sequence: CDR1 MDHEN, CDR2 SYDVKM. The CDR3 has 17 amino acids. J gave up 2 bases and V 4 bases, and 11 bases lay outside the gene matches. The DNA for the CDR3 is TGTGCCAGCAGTTCAGGAGATTCTAGCGGGGGCCCCTACGAGCAGTACTTC. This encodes CASSSGDSSGGPYEQYF.

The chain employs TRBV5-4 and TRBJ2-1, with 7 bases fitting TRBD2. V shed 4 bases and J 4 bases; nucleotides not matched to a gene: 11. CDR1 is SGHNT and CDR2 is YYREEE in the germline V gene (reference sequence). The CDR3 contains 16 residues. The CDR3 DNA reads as TGTGCCAGCAGCCCGCCAGGGCTAGCGGATTACAATGAGCAGTTCTTC. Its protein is CASSPPGLADYNEQFF.

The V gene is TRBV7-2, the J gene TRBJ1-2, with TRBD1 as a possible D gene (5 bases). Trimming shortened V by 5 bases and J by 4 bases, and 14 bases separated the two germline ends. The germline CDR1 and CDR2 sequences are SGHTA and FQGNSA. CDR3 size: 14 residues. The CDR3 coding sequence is TGTGCCAGCAGCACCTCAGGGTTCTTCTATGGCTACACCTTC. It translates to CASSTSGFFYGYTF.

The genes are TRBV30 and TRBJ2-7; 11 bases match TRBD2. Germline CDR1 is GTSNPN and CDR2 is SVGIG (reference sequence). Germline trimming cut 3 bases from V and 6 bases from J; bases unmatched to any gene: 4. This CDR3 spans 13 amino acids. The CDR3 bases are TGTGCCTGGAGGACTAGCGGGGTGGGCGAGCAGTACTTC. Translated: CAWRTSGVGEQYF.

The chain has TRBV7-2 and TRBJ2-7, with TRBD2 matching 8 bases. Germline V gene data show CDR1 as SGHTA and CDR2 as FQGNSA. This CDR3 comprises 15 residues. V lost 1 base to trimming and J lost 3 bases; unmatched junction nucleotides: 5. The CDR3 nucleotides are TGTGCCAGCAGCTTAGAGGGGACTAGGGTCTACGAGCAGTACTTC. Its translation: CASSLEGTRVYEQYF. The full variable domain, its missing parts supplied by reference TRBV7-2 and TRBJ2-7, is GAGVSQSPSNKVTEKGKDVELRCDPISGHTALYWYRQSLGQGLEFLIYFQGNSAPDKSGLPSDRFSAERTGGSVSTLTIQRTQQEDSAVYLCASSLEGTRVYEQYFGPGTRLTVT.

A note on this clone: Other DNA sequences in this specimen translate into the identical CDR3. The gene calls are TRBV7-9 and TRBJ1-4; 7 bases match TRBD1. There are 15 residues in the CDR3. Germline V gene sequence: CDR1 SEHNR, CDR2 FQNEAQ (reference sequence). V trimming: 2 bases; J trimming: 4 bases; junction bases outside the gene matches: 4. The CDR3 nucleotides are TGTGCCAGCAGCTTACGGACAGGACGTAATGAAAAACTGTTTTTT. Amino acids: CASSLRTGRNEKLFF.

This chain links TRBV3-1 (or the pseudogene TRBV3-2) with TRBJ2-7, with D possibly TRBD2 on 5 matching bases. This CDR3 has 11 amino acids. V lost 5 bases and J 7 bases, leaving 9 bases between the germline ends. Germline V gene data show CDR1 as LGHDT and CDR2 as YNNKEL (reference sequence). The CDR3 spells CASSYRGEQYF. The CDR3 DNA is TGTGCCAGCAGCTACCGGGGTGAGCAGTACTTC.

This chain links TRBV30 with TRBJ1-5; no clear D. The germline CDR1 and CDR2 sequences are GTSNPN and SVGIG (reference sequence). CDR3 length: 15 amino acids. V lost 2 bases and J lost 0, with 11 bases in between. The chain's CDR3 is CAWSRGISSNQPQHF. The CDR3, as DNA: TGTGCCTGGAGTCGCGGCATCAGTAGCAATCAGCCCCAGCATTTT.

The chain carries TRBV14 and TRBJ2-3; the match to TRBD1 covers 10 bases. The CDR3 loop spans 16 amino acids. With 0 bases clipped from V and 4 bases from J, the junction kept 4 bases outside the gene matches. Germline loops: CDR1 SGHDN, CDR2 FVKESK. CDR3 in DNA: TGTGCCAGCAGCCAAGATCTCGGGACAGGGGCAGATACGCAGTATTTT. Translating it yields CASSQDLGTGADTQYF.

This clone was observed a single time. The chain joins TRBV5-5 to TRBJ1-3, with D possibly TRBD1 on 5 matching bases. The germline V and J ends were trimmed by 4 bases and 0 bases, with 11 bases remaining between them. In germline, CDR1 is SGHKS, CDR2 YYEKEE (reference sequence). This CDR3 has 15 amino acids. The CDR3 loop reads CASSADTYSGNTIYF. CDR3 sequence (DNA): TGTGCCAGCAGCGCGGACACCTACTCTGGAAACACCATATATTTT.

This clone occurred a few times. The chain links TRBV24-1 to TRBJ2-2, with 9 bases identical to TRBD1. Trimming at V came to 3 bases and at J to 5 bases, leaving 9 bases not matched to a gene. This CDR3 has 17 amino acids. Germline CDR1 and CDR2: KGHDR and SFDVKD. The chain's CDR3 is CATSDTGTGRETGELFF. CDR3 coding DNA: TGTGCCACCAGTGATACTGGGACAGGGCGGGAGACCGGGGAGCTGTTTTTT.

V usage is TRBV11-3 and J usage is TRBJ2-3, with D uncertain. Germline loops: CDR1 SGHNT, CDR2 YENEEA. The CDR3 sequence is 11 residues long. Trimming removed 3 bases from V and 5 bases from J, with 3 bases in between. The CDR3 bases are TGTGCCAGCAGCTTCGGAGATACGCAGTATTTT. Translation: CASSFGDTQYF.

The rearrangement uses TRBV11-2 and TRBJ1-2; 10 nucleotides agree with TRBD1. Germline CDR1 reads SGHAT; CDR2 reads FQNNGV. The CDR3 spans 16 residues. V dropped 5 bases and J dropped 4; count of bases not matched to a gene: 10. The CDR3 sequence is CASSPSGTGASYGYTF. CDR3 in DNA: TGTGCCAGCAGCCCCAGCGGGACAGGGGCTAGCTATGGCTACACCTTC.